Below are 2 T cell receptor beta chains sequenced from a single sample in a study of blood T cells in healthy people across ages. A sample-barcoded 5' primer and a J-beta primer mix were used in a second PCR of roughly 7 to 12 cycles. TCRdb recomputed calls from the 5' RACE reads with MiXCR, one row per CDR3 protein. The table includes about 800,000 distinct CDR3 sequences, 20% to 30% detected once. This sample was also put to use in a study of T cells of mothers and their children.

The specimen was blood. The origin of the receptors is a boy aged 10-17 years in good health.

The CDR3 DNA reads as TGTGCCAGCAGACCCTTGTTCACTAGCGGGAGGGACGAGCAGTACTTC. It codes for CASRPLFTSGRDEQYF. The chain is built from TRBV7-2 and TRBJ2-7, with 13 bases fitting TRBD2. V was pared by 6 bases and J by 5 bases, with 10 bases of the junction left unmatched. CDR1 is SGHTA, CDR2 FQGNSA, per germline. The CDR3 is made up of 16 amino acids.

This clonotype has a handful of counts. The chain has TRBV28 and TRBJ2-5; 9 positions agree with TRBD1. The CDR3 length is 16 residues. The V gene's germline CDR1 is MDHEN and CDR2 SYDVKM. Trimming removed 3 bases from V and 5 bases from J; junction bases left unmatched: 10. This chain's CDR3 is CASSFSGTGIRETQYF. CDR3 DNA: TGTGCCAGCAGTTTCTCCGGGACAGGGATTCGGGAGACCCAGTACTTC.